The 24 T cell receptor beta chains below come from one sample, sequenced in a study of technical replicates of blood from several donors. Generated by immunoSEQ multiplex PCR, the TCRdb table keeps only in-frame clones and is missing some. The repertoire holds tens of thousands of clones, with about nine tenths as singletons. Sequencing used T cells isolated from PBMCs. The receptors were sampled from a human donor in good health.

In its sample, this clone was seen a few times. V gene TRBV7-3 combines with J gene TRBJ2-3; TRBD2 matches 7 bases. This CDR3 is built from 13 residues. Germline loops: CDR1 SGHTA, CDR2 FQGTGA. Trimming removed 8 bases from V and 1 base from J; junction bases left unmatched: 3. This chain's CDR3 is CASGTTRTDTQYF. The DNA of the CDR3 is TGTGCCAGCGGGACTACTCGCACAGATACGCAGTATTTT.

V is TRBV6-1 and J is TRBJ2-3; TRBD1 matches at 8 bases. This CDR3 has 13 residues. The ends lost 5 bases at V and 8 bases at J; junction bases unmatched: 6. The germline V gene has CDR1 MNHNS and CDR2 SASEGT. The CDR3 region has the DNA TGTGCCAGCAGTTATACACAGGGGGGTACGCAGTATTTT. Amino acids: CASSYTQGGTQYF.

The rearrangement uses TRBV28 and TRBJ1-5; 7 nucleotides align to TRBD1. V shed 8 bases and J 6 bases; nucleotides not matched to a gene: 7. This CDR3 region has 13 residues. The germline gives CDR1 MDHEN, CDR2 SYDVKM. The CDR3 reads CASVTGLSQPQHF. The CDR3 region has the DNA TGTGCCAGCGTGACAGGGCTTAGTCAGCCCCAGCATTTT.

The gene calls are TRBV19 and TRBJ2-7, with TRBD1 as a possible D gene (5 bases). The CDR3 contains 13 residues. V was clipped by 0 bases and J by 6 bases, with 9 bases between them. Looked up from germline, CDR1 is LNHDA and CDR2 is SQIVND (reference sequence). The CDR3 reads CASSIDRVSEQYF. The CDR3 region has the DNA TGTGCCAGTAGTATAGACAGGGTCAGCGAGCAGTACTTC.

The genes are TRBV29-1 and TRBJ2-1, with 7 nucleotides matching TRBD2. Germline values: CDR1 SQVTM, CDR2 ANQGSEA. Germline trimming cut 6 bases from V and 6 bases from J; bases unmatched to any gene: 17. This CDR3 is built from 16 residues. The CDR3 bases are TGCAGCGTCGAACCCACCGGGGGGAGCTTCTTCAATGAGCAGTTCTTC. Protein product: CSVEPTGGSFFNEQFF.

This rearrangement joins TRBV6-4 to TRBJ1-2; weak D call: TRBD1 (6 bases). CDR1 is MRHNA, CDR2 SNTAGT, per germline. Trimming stripped 11 bases from V and 2 bases from J, with 15 bases between. The CDR3 contains 13 residues. The CDR3 loop is CAPVSQGNYGYTF. The DNA for the CDR3 is TGTGCCCCCGTAAGTCAGGGGAACTATGGCTACACCTTC.

This chain joins TRBV19 and TRBJ2-2; 11 bases agree with TRBD2. With V trimmed by 6 bases and J by 2 bases, 5 bases remained unmatched. Per the germline V gene, CDR1 is LNHDA and CDR2 is SQIVND (reference sequence). The length of the CDR3 is 16 residues. The CDR3 sequence is CASSIGLAGNTGELFF. CDR3 coding DNA: TGTGCCAGTAGCATTGGACTAGCGGGTAACACCGGGGAGCTGTTTTTT. The entire variable domain, with the rest obtained from reference TRBV19 and TRBJ2-2, is as follows: DGGITQSPKYLFRKEGQNVTLSCEQNLNHDAMYWYRQDPGQGLRLIYYSQIVNDFQKGDIAEGYSVSREKKESFPLTVTSAQKNPTAFYLCASSIGLAGNTGELFFGEGSRLTVL.

The rearrangement uses TRBV11-3 and TRBJ1-1, with TRBD1 as a possible D gene (5 bases). The CDR3 loop spans 15 amino acids. Trimming pared 5 bases from V and 4 bases from J, leaving 17 bases between. The V gene's germline CDR1 is SGHNT and CDR2 YENEEA. CDR3 sequence reads: CASSTAGAFSTEAFF. CDR3 coding DNA: TGTGCCAGCAGCACAGCTGGGGCCTTTAGCACTGAAGCTTTCTTT.

This clone was counted a single time. CDR3 sequence (DNA): TGTGCCAGTTCCTTACAGGGATCTACCTGGCAGTTCTTC. As protein: CASSLQGSTWQFF. The V gene is TRBV28, the J gene TRBJ2-1; TRBD1 might be the D (6 bases). V gave up 9 bases and J gave up 12 bases, with 21 bases separating them. The CDR3 is 13 residues long. Germline CDR1 reads MDHEN; CDR2 reads SYDVKM.

V is TRBV28 and J is TRBJ2-7; D remains unclear. The V end was cut by 3 bases, the J end by 3 bases, with 6 bases between. The CDR3 is 12 amino acids. Looked up from germline, CDR1 is MDHEN and CDR2 is SYDVKM. This CDR3 is CASSFLYYEQYF. CDR3 nucleotide sequence: TGTGCCAGCAGTTTTCTGTACTACGAGCAGTACTTC.

The chain combines TRBV16 with TRBJ1-1; tentative D call: TRBD1 (5 bases). The germline gives CDR1 KGHSY, CDR2 FQNENV. The CDR3 is made up of 11 amino acids. The V end was cut by 2 bases, the J end by 11 bases, with 9 bases between. CDR3: CASSQNPGAFF. CDR3 DNA: TGTGCCAGCAGCCAAAACCCAGGGGCTTTCTTT.

This chain uses TRBV6-5 with TRBJ2-5; 9 nucleotides agree with TRBD2. The CDR3 runs 14 residues. J gave up 5 bases and V 8 bases, and 9 bases lay outside the gene matches. Germline V gives CDR1 MNHEY, CDR2 SVGAGI. CDR3 amino acids: CASRWREGLETQYF. CDR3 sequence (DNA): TGTGCCAGCCGGTGGCGGGAGGGGTTGGAGACCCAGTACTTC.

This chain connects TRBV7-3 to TRBJ2-1; no definite D call. V gave up 4 bases and J gave up 8 bases, with 9 bases separating them. The length of the CDR3 is 12 residues. Germline assignment: CDR1 SGHTA and CDR2 FQGTGA. CDR3 in amino acids: CASSYSQDEQFF. The CDR3 DNA follows: TGTGCCAGCAGCTATAGTCAGGATGAGCAGTTCTTC.

This chain joins TRBV27 and TRBJ1-2; 7 positions agree with TRBD1. This CDR3 contains 15 residues. Unmatched junction bases numbered 8, after V lost 6 bases and J lost 1 base. Germline CDR1 reads MNHEY; CDR2 reads SMNVEV (reference sequence). The CDR3 sequence is CASRGNRGINYGYTF. Written as DNA, the CDR3 is TGTGCCAGCAGGGGAAACAGGGGAATTAACTATGGCTACACCTTC.

The DNA of the CDR3 is TGCACCAGCAGCCATCCCCCTGGGGGGGGGAACGAGCAGTACTTC. Amino acids: CTSSHPPGGGNEQYF. The gene calls are TRBV1 and TRBJ2-7; the table's D call of TRBD2 was not tested on the DNA. TRBV1 is classified as a pseudogene. The length of the CDR3 is 15 residues.

This clone was seen once. The chain uses TRBV4-3 and TRBJ2-6, with 7 bases aligning to TRBD1. The CDR3 runs 17 residues. V shed 2 bases and J 0 bases; nucleotides not matched to a gene: 4. CDR1 is LGHNA and CDR2 is YSLEER in the germline V gene. Written as DNA, the CDR3 is TGCGCCAGCAGCCAAATTCAGGGGGTCTCTGGGGCCAACGTCCTGACTTTC. Encoded protein: CASSQIQGVSGANVLTF.

The CDR3 spells CASSLPGHIGGYTF. CDR3 DNA: TGTGCCAGCAGCTTGCCAGGGCACATAGGGGGCTACACCTTC. This chain links TRBV5-8 with TRBJ1-2, with D possibly TRBD1 on 5 matching bases. Trimming stripped 1 base from V and 8 bases from J, with 15 bases between. The germline V gene encodes CDR1 SGHTS and CDR2 YDEGEE. CDR3 size: 14 residues.

The V call is TRBV7-2, the J call TRBJ2-7, with D perhaps TRBD1 (6 bases). CDR3 length: 14 amino acids. The V end was cut by 7 bases, the J end by 2 bases, with 15 bases between. Germline V gene data show CDR1 as SGHTA and CDR2 as FQGNSA. The CDR3 region has the DNA TGTGCCAGCACCTCCGGGACAAGGCCCTACGAGCAGTACTTC. It specifies CASTSGTRPYEQYF.

The rearrangement links TRBV5-1 to TRBJ2-2; tentatively, D is TRBD2 (6 bases). Looked up from germline, CDR1 is SGHRS and CDR2 is YFSETQ. V gave up 0 bases and J gave up 0 bases, with 6 bases separating them. This CDR3 has 15 residues. Here the CDR3 reads CASSLVAANTGELFF. The DNA of the CDR3 is TGCGCCAGCAGCTTGGTAGCGGCGAACACCGGGGAGCTGTTTTTT.

This sequence joins TRBV27 and TRBJ1-1; D is undetermined. This CDR3 spans 11 amino acids. The germline gives CDR1 MNHEY, CDR2 SMNVEV (reference sequence). The germline V and J ends were trimmed by 7 bases and 8 bases, with 11 bases remaining between them. In DNA, the CDR3 is TGTGCCAGCAAGACAAGGTCCGAAGCTTTCTTT. It yields the protein CASKTRSEAFF.

V is TRBV5-4 and J is TRBJ2-1; 8 bases align to TRBD1. V was clipped by 2 bases and J by 9 bases; unmatched bases: 7. This CDR3 region has 14 residues. Germline CDR1 reads SGHNT; CDR2 reads YYREEE (reference sequence). The CDR3 loop reads CASSLGQGGGEQFF. CDR3 coding DNA: TGTGCCAGCAGCTTAGGACAGGGTGGTGGTGAGCAGTTCTTC.

For the CDR3, the DNA is TGTGCCAGTAGTATGACTAGCGCTTCCTACGAGCAGTACTTC. Amino acid sequence: CASSMTSASYEQYF. This chain joins TRBV19 and TRBJ2-7; 8 positions match TRBD2. CDR1 and CDR2 (germline): LNHDA, SQIVND (reference sequence). Unmatched junction bases numbered 2, after V lost 3 bases and J lost 1 base. CDR3 length: 14 amino acids.

This clone occurred once. The genes are TRBV2 and TRBJ2-1; D is ambiguous. The length of the CDR3 is 11 residues. With 5 bases removed from V and 4 bases from J, the gap between germline ends came to 3 bases. Germline CDR1 SNHLY, CDR2 FYNNEI. CDR3 sequence reads: CASSLYNEQFF. The CDR3 nucleotides are TGTGCCAGCAGTCTATACAATGAGCAGTTCTTC.

This clone has just one count. This chain links TRBV7-3 with TRBJ1-1, with D uncertain. V dropped 6 bases and J dropped 1 base, with 9 bases sitting between them. CDR3 length: 13 amino acids. Germline V CDR1 and CDR2: SGHTA, FQGTGA. This chain's CDR3 is CASSKEWNTEAFF. CDR3 coding DNA: TGTGCCAGCAGTAAAGAGTGGAACACTGAAGCTTTCTTT.